The 3 T cell receptor beta chains below were found in one sample sequenced in a study of monozygotic twins with inflammatory bowel disease. TCRdb derives one entry per CDR3 protein from the 5' RACE reads, leaving out DNA. The record lists about 380,000 distinct CDR3 sequences, of which the ten most abundant hold roughly 2.6%. Sequences were obtained from blood. All receptors derive from a human donor with ulcerative colitis or Crohn's disease, or a healthy co-twin of an affected twin (not recorded which).

The V call is TRBV27, the J call TRBJ2-7; TCRdb designates TRBD1, a call that cannot be tested without DNA. The CDR3 extends over 12 amino acids. CDR1 is MNHEY and CDR2 is SMNVEV in the germline V gene (reference sequence). The CDR3 sequence is CARDAPPYEQYF.

This chain links TRBV7-6 with TRBJ2-7; TCRdb's D call of TRBD1 is untestable without DNA. Germline-derived CDR1 and CDR2 are SGHVS and FNYEAQ. This CDR3 contains 15 residues. The CDR3 is CASSLDPTGVGEQYF.

The V and J genes are TRBV6-1 and TRBJ2-7; without DNA, the TCRdb call of TRBD2 cannot be checked. This CDR3 is 13 amino acids long. Germline V gene data show CDR1 as MNHNS and CDR2 as SASEGT. The CDR3 loop reads CASSGPLIHEQYF.